This TCR beta chain was observed in a study of OX40 agonist ivuxolimab in advanced cancers. Repertoires were generated with immunoSEQ multiplex PCR, while TCRdb's copy carries only in-frame clones and drops some. The table lists approximately 68,000 clones, under 95% of them singletons. Germline loops: CDR1 SGHRS, CDR2 YFSETQ. The CDR3 consists of 16 residues. V lost 0 bases and J lost 5, with 17 bases in between. This sequence originates from an adult with an advanced solid tumor such as melanoma, head and neck, liver or kidney cancer. Sequencing used CD4+ or CD8+ T cells sorted from blood, obtained in a trial of the OX40 agonist ivuxolimab. V gene TRBV5-1 combines with J gene TRBJ2-5; D could derive from TRBD1 or TRBD2 (6 bases each). This CDR3 is CASSLASPGAGETQYF. The CDR3 DNA is TGCGCCAGCAGCTTGGCCTCTCCGGGGGCAGGGGAGACCCAGTACTTC.